Listed below are T cell receptor beta chains from one sample, sequenced in a study of blood T cell repertoires in COVID-19. The assay was immunoSEQ multiplex PCR, and TCRdb's table has in-frame clones only and misses some. The sample lists about 150,000 clones; 86% were seen once. The sample consisted of peripheral blood. Receptor source: a man between 70 and 80 years old with acute or convalescent COVID-19. The CDR3 runs from the conserved cysteine through the conserved F or W. The D gene is left open where the match is weak. Clone size is not always given. Where it is, it says once, few, many or a class for expanded clones.

>.|TRBD1|TRBJ1-2|TRBV28
CATVTGYGYTF
TGTGCCACCGTGACAGGGTATGGCTACACCTTC
>.|.|TRBJ2-1|TRBV5-4
CASSSTTAHEQFF
TGTGCCAGCAGCTCTACGACAGCCCATGAGCAGTTCTTC
>.|.|TRBJ2-7|TRBV4-2
CASSQYLSNEQYF
TGTGCCAGCAGCCAATATCTAAGTAATGAGCAGTACTTC
>.|TRBD2|TRBJ2-1|TRBV27
CASSLLAGGGNEQFF
TGTGCCAGCAGTTTACTAGCGGGAGGGGGGAATGAGCAGTTCTTC
>.|.|TRBJ2-1|TRBV18
CASSPGRVSYNEQFF
TGTGCCAGCTCCCCGGGCAGGGTCTCCTACAATGAGCAGTTCTTC
>once|TRBD2|TRBJ2-7|TRBV3-1/TRBV3-2
CASSQKGGGLAGVYEQYF
TGTGCCAGCAGCCAAAAAGGGGGCGGACTAGCGGGAGTCTACGAGCAGTACTTC
>.|.|TRBJ2-1|TRBV10-3
CAISESQAGYDEQFF
TGTGCCATCAGTGAGTCGCAGGCAGGCTACGATGAGCAGTTCTTC
>few|TRBD1|TRBJ2-1|TRBV7-9
CASSLATGPGGNEQFF
TGTGCCAGCAGCTTAGCTACTGGACCAGGGGGCAATGAGCAGTTCTTC
>.|TRBD1|TRBJ1-6|TRBV5-1
CASSMGQDASPLHF
TGCGCCAGCAGCATGGGACAGGACGCTTCACCCCTCCACTTT
>.|TRBD2|TRBJ2-1|TRBV7-8
CASSLVSGTPAVYNEQFF
TGTGCCAGCAGCTTAGTCAGCGGGACGCCCGCCGTCTACAATGAGCAGTTCTTC
>.|TRBD2|TRBJ2-1|TRBV6-5
CASSPGLAGVVEQFF
TGTGCCAGCAGCCCGGGACTAGCGGGAGTGGTAGAGCAGTTCTTC
>.|TRBD2|TRBJ2-1|TRBV6-4
CASSAGGSSYNEQFF
TGTGCCAGCAGTGCGGGCGGGAGCTCCTACAATGAGCAGTTCTTC
>.|.|TRBJ2-7|TRBV5-6
CASSLSYRAHEQYF
TGTGCCAGCAGCTTGTCGTACAGGGCCCACGAGCAGTACTTC
>.|TRBD2|TRBJ2-1|TRBV14
CASSQYTGRGLAVNNEQFF
TGTGCCAGCAGCCAATATACAGGGAGGGGACTAGCGGTCAACAATGAGCAGTTCTTC
>.|.|TRBJ1-2|TRBV5-5
CASSPTDNYGYTF
TGTGCCAGCAGTCCGACTGACAACTATGGCTACACCTTC
>.|.|TRBJ1-1|TRBV18
CASSPTAGDRGAFF
TGTGCCAGCTCCCCGACGGCGGGGGACCGGGGGGCTTTCTTT
>.|TRBD2|TRBJ2-7|TRBV7-7
CASSQPTSGKTGGEQYF
TGTGCTAGCAGCCAACCGACTAGCGGGAAGACGGGGGGTGAGCAGTACTTC
>.|.|TRBJ1-5|TRBV3-1/TRBV3-2
CASSQDPVDQPQHF
TGTGCCAGCAGCCAAGATCCCGTTGATCAGCCCCAGCATTTT
>.|.|TRBJ2-7|TRBV30
CAWSVSPGNYEQYF
TGTGCCTGGAGTGTAAGCCCAGGGAACTACGAGCAGTACTTC
>once|TRBD1|TRBJ2-7|TRBV4-3
CASSNRDRAGEQYF
TGCGCCAGCAGCAACCGGGACAGGGCGGGCGAGCAGTACTTC
>once|.|TRBJ2-7|TRBV9
CASSFSSGSYEQYF
TGTGCCAGCAGCTTCAGTAGCGGCTCCTACGAGCAGTACTTC
>.|TRBD2|TRBJ2-2|TRBV30
CASSPGLGIGELFF
TGTGCCTCCTCACCGGGACTAGGTATCGGGGAGCTGTTTTTT
>.|.|TRBJ2-1|TRBV14
CASSPQRNNEQFF
TGTGCCAGCAGCCCCCAGCGAAACAATGAGCAGTTCTTC
>.|.|TRBJ1-1|TRBV6-6
CASSYSGGQNTEAFF
TGTGCCAGCAGTTACTCGGGCGGACAGAACACTGAAGCTTTCTTT
>.|TRBD1|TRBJ2-7|TRBV12-3/TRBV12-4
CASSPTGYHEQYF
TGTGCCAGCAGTCCGACAGGGTACCACGAGCAGTACTTC
>once|TRBD1|TRBJ2-2|TRBV5-4
CASSLPTGDTGELFF
TGTGCCAGCAGCCTGCCCACAGGGGACACCGGGGAGCTGTTTTTT
>.|.|TRBJ2-3|TRBV19
CASSIYAGSLYF
TGTGCCAGTAGTATTTACGCGGGATCTCTGTATTTT
>.|TRBD1|TRBJ1-6|TRBV10-2
CASSEKTGVGSPLHF
TGCGCCAGCAGTGAAAAGACAGGGGTCGGTTCACCCCTCCACTTT
>.|.|TRBJ1-4|TRBV3-1/TRBV3-2
CASSQGERPTNEKLFF
TGTGCCAGCAGCCAAGGGGAGAGACCAACTAATGAAAAACTGTTTTTT
>.|TRBD1|TRBJ2-2|TRBV27
CASSFSRGNAGELFF
TGTGCCAGCAGTTTTAGCAGGGGGAACGCCGGGGAGCTGTTTTTT
>once|.|TRBJ2-2|TRBV5-1
CASTKGAANTGELFF
TGCGCCAGCACCAAGGGAGCAGCTAACACCGGGGAGCTGTTTTTT
>.|TRBD2|TRBJ2-7|TRBV4-2
CASSHLAEESYEQYF
TGTGCCAGCAGCCATCTAGCGGAGGAATCCTACGAGCAGTACTTC
>.|.|TRBJ2-1|TRBV11-3
CASSGLVGPGGEQFF
TGTGCCAGCAGTGGGCTAGTAGGCCCAGGAGGGGAGCAGTTCTTC
>.|TRBD2|TRBJ2-3|TRBV11-1
CASSGTSGRTDTQYF
TGTGCCAGCAGCGGCACTAGCGGGAGAACAGATACGCAGTATTTT
>.|TRBD1|TRBJ1-2|TRBV5-1
CASSSRDRDGYTF
TGCGCCAGCAGCTCCCGGGACAGGGATGGCTACACCTTC
>.|TRBD2|TRBJ2-7|TRBV7-6
CASSSLFGGSGEQYF
TGTGCCAGCAGCTCTTTATTCGGCGGGAGTGGTGAGCAGTACTTC
>.|TRBD2|TRBJ2-3|TRBV4-3
CASSQQLATSTDTQYF
TGCGCCAGCAGCCAACAACTAGCGACTAGCACAGATACGCAGTATTTT
>.|TRBD2|TRBJ2-1|TRBV27
CASSFSGLAGNEQFF
TGTGCCAGCAGTTTTTCAGGACTAGCGGGGAATGAGCAGTTCTTC
>.|TRBD1|TRBJ2-3|TRBV29-1
CSAVQGSDTQYF
TGCAGCGCCGTACAGGGGTCAGATACGCAGTATTTT